This entry lists 31 T cell receptor beta chains sequenced from one sample in a study of CD8 T cells in Susac syndrome. Reverse transcription of about 0.45 to 1 ug RNA used random hexamers. TCRdb reanalysed the immunoSEQ multiplex PCR reads using MiXCR and keeps one entry per CDR3 protein. Seen here are fewer than 150,000 distinct CDR3 sequences, about 90% observed once, and the top ten hold around 0.24%. The material sequenced was CD8+ T cells from PBMCs. These receptors were obtained from a human donor with multiple sclerosis.

The chain links TRBV5-6 to TRBJ2-1; no clear D. Germline-derived CDR1 and CDR2 are SGHDT and YYEEEE. Trimming left V 2 bases short and J 8 bases short, with 17 bases between. The CDR3 covers 15 residues. CDR3 sequence: CASSLVGPGEDEQFF. CDR3 nucleotide sequence: TGTGCCAGCAGCTTAGTAGGTCCCGGTGAGGATGAGCAGTTCTTC.

This chain links TRBV7-9 with TRBJ2-5, with 9 nucleotides matching TRBD1. V was clipped by 6 bases and J by 1 base; unmatched bases: 12. This CDR3 is built from 17 residues. Germline-derived CDR1 and CDR2 are SEHNR and FQNEAQ (reference sequence). The DNA for the CDR3 is TGTGCCAGCAGAACCGGGACAGGGTTCAGGGGCCAAGAGACCCAGTACTTC. This encodes CASRTGTGFRGQETQYF.

The J gene is TRBJ2-5, the V gene TRBV13; D is perhaps TRBD2 (6 bases). There are 14 residues in the CDR3. V lost 0 bases and J 5 bases, leaving 10 bases between the germline ends. Germline CDR1 PRHDT, CDR2 FYEKMQ (reference sequence). The CDR3, as DNA: TGTGCCAGCAGCTTAGGCGGGAGCGGTGAGACCCAGTACTTC. Encoded protein: CASSLGGSGETQYF.

The chain carries TRBV7-9 and TRBJ1-4, with 9 bases lining up with TRBD1. Germline CDR1 is SEHNR and CDR2 is FQNEAQ (reference sequence). This CDR3 is built from 15 residues. Unmatched junction bases numbered 8, after V lost 4 bases and J lost 8 bases. CDR3: CASSWPRTGDEKLFF. In nucleotides, the CDR3 is TGTGCCAGCAGCTGGCCCCGGACAGGGGACGAAAAACTGTTTTTT. Based on the CDR3 plus reference TRBV7-9 and TRBJ1-4, the full variable domain is DTGVSQNPRHKITKRGQNVTFRCDPISEHNRLYWYRQTLGQGPEFLTYFQNEAQLEKSRLLSDRFSAERPKGSFSTLEIQRTEQGDSAMYLCASSWPRTGDEKLFFGSGTQLSVL.

The CDR3 protein is CASTLEGKKLFF. Here the CDR3 DNA reads TGTGCCAGCACCCTAGAAGGAAAAAAACTGTTTTTT. The chain recombines TRBV7-9 with TRBJ1-4, with D hard to call. V lost 7 bases to trimming and J lost 9 bases, with 12 bases between them. The CDR3 runs to 12 residues. The germline CDR1 and CDR2 sequences are SEHNR and FQNEAQ (reference sequence). Full variable domain (outside the CDR3, taken from reference TRBV7-9 and TRBJ1-4): DTGVSQNPRHKITKRGQNVTFRCDPISEHNRLYWYRQTLGQGPEFLTYFQNEAQLEKSRLLSDRFSAERPKGSFSTLEIQRTEQGDSAMYLCASTLEGKKLFFGSGTQLSVL.

V gene TRBV13 combines with J gene TRBJ2-7; weak D call: TRBD1 (5 bases). The V end was cut by 5 bases, the J end by 1 base, with 15 bases between. From germline, CDR1 is PRHDT and CDR2 FYEKMQ (reference sequence). CDR3 length equals 15 residues. The CDR3 loop is CASSLSGTGSYEQYF. For the CDR3, the DNA is TGTGCCAGCAGCCTCTCCGGCACAGGATCCTACGAGCAGTACTTC.

The chain joins TRBV27 to TRBJ2-5; D might be TRBD1 (5 bases). Trimming pared 3 bases from V and 2 bases from J, leaving 22 bases between. The CDR3 is made up of 18 amino acids. CDR1 is MNHEY and CDR2 is SMNVEV in the germline V gene (reference sequence). In DNA, the CDR3 is TGTGCCAGCAGTTTGACGGCGATCGGTACAGGCCGTCAAGAGACCCAGTACTTC. It is translated as CASSLTAIGTGRQETQYF.

J is TRBJ2-1 and V is TRBV2; D might be TRBD1 or TRBD2, each matching 5 bases. The CDR3 has 14 residues. Germline CDR1 is SNHLY and CDR2 is FYNNEI. CDR3 protein: CAFPKGTDPNEQFF. The CDR3 DNA follows: TGTGCTTTTCCGAAGGGGACCGATCCCAATGAGCAGTTCTTC.

CDR3 bases: TGCAGTGCTAAGAGACCAAGAATGGATACGCAGTATTTT. This sequence encodes CSAKRPRMDTQYF. The chain carries TRBV20-1 and TRBJ2-3; D gene uncertain. V lost 4 bases, J lost 6 bases, and 14 bases lay in between. The length of the CDR3 is 13 residues. CDR1 is DFQATT and CDR2 is SNEGSKA in the germline V gene (reference sequence).

The V gene is TRBV30, the J gene TRBJ2-3; 7 bases fit TRBD2. The CDR3 has 13 amino acids. Germline trimming cut 4 bases from V and 9 bases from J; bases unmatched to any gene: 10. Germline values: CDR1 GTSNPN, CDR2 SVGIG (reference sequence). CDR3 DNA sequence: TGTGCCTGGAACCTGGCGGGAGCAGGGACGCAGTATTTT. Its translation: CAWNLAGAGTQYF.

This clonotype appeared a single time. This chain connects TRBV6-5 to TRBJ1-4; a weak D match, TRBD1 (6 bases). The ends were cut back, 6 bases at V and 7 bases at J, with 12 bases in the middle. The CDR3 runs 13 residues. CDR1 and CDR2 (germline): MNHEY, SVGAGI. CDR3 sequence reads: CASSYRAREKLFF. The CDR3 coding sequence is TGTGCCAGCAGCTACAGGGCGCGTGAAAAACTGTTTTTT.

This clonotype was observed a single time. V and J are TRBV28 and TRBJ2-7; TRBD2 aligns across 11 bases. The CDR3 has 17 amino acids. V shed 6 bases, J shed 2 bases, and the junction held 12 bases outside the gene matches. Germline assignment: CDR1 MDHEN and CDR2 SYDVKM. This CDR3 is CASRQTSGIKGAYEQYF. CDR3 coding DNA: TGTGCCAGCAGGCAGACTAGCGGGATCAAGGGCGCCTACGAGCAGTACTTC. Full variable domain (missing parts from reference TRBV28 and TRBJ2-7): DVKVTQSSRYLVKRTGEKVFLECVQDMDHENMFWYRQDPGLGLRLIYFSYDVKMKEKGDIPEGYSVSREKKERFSLILESASTNQTSMYLCASRQTSGIKGAYEQYFGPGTRLTVT.

The chain combines TRBV7-6 with TRBJ2-3; TRBD2 agrees at 9 bases. The CDR3 spans 17 residues. CDR1 and CDR2 from the germline V gene are SGHVS and FNYEAQ. Unmatched junction bases numbered 10, after V lost 1 base and J lost 5 bases. Here the CDR3 DNA reads TGTGCCAGCAGCTTAGAAGCTAGCGGGAATATGGGAGATACGCAGTATTTT. Protein sequence: CASSLEASGNMGDTQYF.

This sequence joins TRBV6-5 and TRBJ1-3; no definite D call. The CDR3 covers 15 residues. Trimming removed 4 bases from V and 2 bases from J, with 12 bases in between. Germline values: CDR1 MNHEY, CDR2 SVGAGI. CDR3 residues: CASSSPYSPGNTIYF. The CDR3, as DNA: TGTGCCAGCAGTTCCCCCTACAGTCCTGGAAACACCATATATTTT.

The rearrangement links TRBV10-3 to TRBJ2-1, with TRBD2 matching 14 bases. CDR1 and CDR2 from the germline V gene are ENHRY and SYGVKD. The CDR3 runs 19 residues. After removal of 3 bases from V and 8 bases from J, the junction contained 15 bases not matched to a gene. This CDR3 is CAISDPQTSGRAVGDEQFF. In DNA form, the CDR3 reads TGTGCCATCAGTGACCCGCAGACTAGCGGGAGGGCGGTAGGGGATGAGCAGTTCTTC.

The chain couples TRBV6-5 to TRBJ2-7; maybe TRBD2 (6 bases). Germline V gene sequence: CDR1 MNHEY, CDR2 SVGAGI. Between the trimmed V and J ends, which lost 6 bases and 0 bases, there was a span of 15 bases. The CDR3 spans 15 residues. The CDR3 DNA sequence: TGTGCCAGCAGGCCCGGGAGCCTCGCCTCCTACGAGCAGTACTTC. Encoded protein: CASRPGSLASYEQYF.

This chain connects TRBV28 to TRBJ2-7; 7 bases map to TRBD2. The germline gives CDR1 MDHEN, CDR2 SYDVKM. The CDR3 loop spans 13 amino acids. The trim removed 7 bases at V and 4 bases at J, leaving 7 bases unmatched. The CDR3 coding sequence is TGTGCCAGCACCTACGGGGGGACTTACGAGCAGTACTTC. Translation gives CASTYGGTYEQYF. The full variable domain, with the rest looked up from reference TRBV28 and TRBJ2-7, is DVKVTQSSRYLVKRTGEKVFLECVQDMDHENMFWYRQDPGLGLRLIYFSYDVKMKEKGDIPEGYSVSREKKERFSLILESASTNQTSMYLCASTYGGTYEQYFGPGTRLTVT.

This chain connects TRBV7-9 to TRBJ2-7; 7 bases are shared with TRBD2. The germline gives CDR1 SEHNR, CDR2 FQNEAQ (reference sequence). The CDR3 spans 15 residues. The J segment lost 2 bases and the V segment lost 1 base, leaving 5 bases of the junction unmatched. Here the CDR3 DNA reads TGTGCCAGCAGCTTAGATCGGACTAGGGCCTACGAGCAGTACTTC. It is translated as CASSLDRTRAYEQYF.

CDR3 DNA sequence: TGCGCCAGCAGTCCGAAATCTGGCGGGACATACAATGAGCAGTTCTTC. Translated, it gives CASSPKSGGTYNEQFF. This chain joins TRBV4-1 and TRBJ2-1, with D perhaps matching TRBD1 or TRBD2 (6 bases each). Trimming cost V 6 bases and J 4 bases, with 19 bases left between them. The CDR3 loop spans 16 amino acids. Germline assignment: CDR1 MGHRA and CDR2 YSYEKL.

The CDR3 spells CASSFYGDEQFF. CDR3 coding DNA: TGTGCCAGCAGTTTCTATGGCGATGAGCAGTTCTTC. The chain recombines TRBV27 with TRBJ2-1, with unresolved D. V dropped 3 bases and J dropped 8 bases, with 8 bases sitting between them. The CDR3 has 12 amino acids. Germline V lookup: CDR1 MNHEY, CDR2 SMNVEV (reference sequence).

This clonotype was found many times. The rearrangement uses TRBV7-2 and TRBJ1-2; 8 bases align to TRBD1. CDR1 and CDR2 (germline): SGHTA, FQGNSA. This CDR3 comprises 16 residues. Trimming took 0 bases from V and 4 from J; bases not matched to a gene: 7. As DNA, the CDR3 is TGTGCCAGCAGCTTAGCCGAAACCGGGACAGGCTATGGCTACACCTTC. Its translation is CASSLAETGTGYGYTF.

This rearrangement joins TRBV3-1 to TRBJ2-7, with TRBD1 matching 7 bases. With 4 bases clipped from V and 3 bases from J, the junction kept 3 bases outside the gene matches. Germline lookup yields CDR1 LGHDT and CDR2 YNNKEL (reference sequence). There are 13 residues in the CDR3. The CDR3 loop reads CASSPGQSYEQYF. The CDR3 DNA reads TGTGCCAGCAGCCCGGGACAGAGCTACGAGCAGTACTTC.

Only one count was recorded for this clonotype. This sequence joins TRBV14 and TRBJ2-7; D is unresolved. The CDR3 loop spans 13 amino acids. CDR1 is SGHDN and CDR2 is FVKESK in the germline V gene. V lost 6 bases and J lost 0, with 9 bases in between. The CDR3, as DNA: TGTGCCAGCAGAGGGCCTCCCTCCTACGAGCAGTACTTC. It is translated as CASRGPPSYEQYF.

The V and J genes are TRBV28 and TRBJ1-2, with D possibly being TRBD1 (6 bases). The CDR3 contains 12 residues. With 1 base removed from V and 8 bases from J, the gap between germline ends came to 8 bases. The germline gives CDR1 MDHEN, CDR2 SYDVKM. The CDR3 here is CASSLFGGGYTF. Here the CDR3 DNA reads TGTGCCAGCAGTTTATTTGGGGGCGGCTACACCTTC.

V usage is TRBV20-1 and J usage is TRBJ2-5; a weak D match, TRBD1 (5 bases). CDR1 and CDR2 (germline): DFQATT, SNEGSKA (reference sequence). The CDR3 is made up of 18 amino acids. Trimming cost V 4 bases and J 0 bases, with 24 bases left between them. The CDR3 DNA follows: TGCAGTGCTAACAGGTTTTTAAGTGGGTCAGGTCACCAAGAGACCCAGTACTTC. It specifies CSANRFLSGSGHQETQYF.

The chain has TRBV19 and TRBJ2-1; 11 bases agree with TRBD2. V lost 0 bases to trimming and J lost 8 bases; unmatched junction nucleotides: 3. The germline CDR1 and CDR2 sequences are LNHDA and SQIVND (reference sequence). The CDR3 consists of 15 residues. CDR3 DNA sequence: TGTGCCAGTAGTATAGAGACTAGCGGGAATGATGAGCAGTTCTTC. Protein product: CASSIETSGNDEQFF.

The chain has TRBV28 and TRBJ2-5, with D possibly being TRBD2 (5 bases). Looked up from germline, CDR1 is MDHEN and CDR2 is SYDVKM. Between the trimmed V and J ends, which lost 2 bases and 3 bases, there was a span of 10 bases. CDR3 length: 14 amino acids. In DNA, the CDR3 is TGTGCCAGCAGTTTAGGAGCGGCTGAAGAGACCCAGTACTTC. Its protein is CASSLGAAEETQYF. The whole variable domain, filled in from reference TRBV28 and TRBJ2-5, reads DVKVTQSSRYLVKRTGEKVFLECVQDMDHENMFWYRQDPGLGLRLIYFSYDVKMKEKGDIPEGYSVSREKKERFSLILESASTNQTSMYLCASSLGAAEETQYFGPGTRLLVL.

The chain joins TRBV6-6 to TRBJ2-1; TRBD2 matches 9 bases. The V gene end was trimmed by 7 bases and the J gene end by 4 bases; junction bases not matched to a gene: 11. This CDR3 spans 16 amino acids. Germline V CDR1 and CDR2: MNHNY, SVGAGI (reference sequence). The CDR3 loop reads CASTGGREGPYNEQFF. The CDR3 nucleotides are TGTGCCAGCACCGGGGGGCGGGAGGGCCCTTACAATGAGCAGTTCTTC.

This chain joins TRBV25-1 and TRBJ1-4, with a possible D match to TRBD1 (5 bases). V was clipped by 5 bases and J by 7 bases, with 11 bases between them. CDR1 is MGHDK and CDR2 is SYGVNS in the germline V gene. The CDR3 spans 13 residues. DNA of the CDR3: TGTGCCAGCAGTACCAGGGCCCGTGAAAAACTGTTTTTT. Translation gives CASSTRAREKLFF.

The table lists this clonotype with a count of one. The V call is TRBV18, the J call TRBJ2-1; perhaps TRBD2 as D (5 bases). In germline, CDR1 is KGHSH, CDR2 LQKENI. This CDR3 comprises 16 residues. The V and J ends lost 2 bases and 4 bases respectively, with 15 bases between them. The chain's CDR3 is CASSPRAGPAYNEQFF. The CDR3 coding sequence is TGTGCCAGCTCACCAAGGGCGGGTCCAGCATACAATGAGCAGTTCTTC.

The chain is built from TRBV20-1 and TRBJ2-7; D is uncertain. V lost 0 bases and J lost 3, with 12 bases in between. From germline, CDR1 is DFQATT and CDR2 SNEGSKA (reference sequence). This CDR3 comprises 14 residues. The DNA for the CDR3 is TGCAGTGCTAGAGATCTCGGAGAACTCTACGAGCAGTACTTC. Protein sequence: CSARDLGELYEQYF.